The source of this T cell receptor beta chain is a study of Ad26.COV2.S vaccination and SARS-CoV-2 variants (dated by TCRdb to about 2021). Turning to the overall study: The specificity and breadth of SARS-CoV-2-reactive T cell receptors after Ad26.COV2.S vaccination were assessed by TCRbeta repertoire sequencing. The TCR-sequenced set comprised around 30 samples: approximately 20 Ad26.COV2.S vaccine recipients, 5 placebo recipients and 8 SARS-CoV-2 convalescent individuals. Summary of the overall study and its limitations: The authors noted that total T cell responses may have been underestimated by the TCR breadth and depth analyses. Ad26.COV2.S recipients had higher spike-specific TCR breadth than placebo recipients (P = 0.0014). After vaccination, substantial breadth of spike-specific CD8+ and CD4+ T cell responses was reported. Vaccine and placebo recipients had comparable non-spike TCR breadth, which fits with the vaccine containing only spike.

This clone has just a few counts. Its antigen specificity is not known. No much larger clone is present one base from it, and per-base qualities are unavailable. The time point label for this specimen denotes: individuals recovered from natural SARS-CoV-2 infection. The immunoSEQ Assay was used to sequence TCRbeta CDR3 regions. After extraction, genomic DNA underwent amplification by bias-controlled multiplex PCR, followed by high-throughput sequencing. Per the source publication's procedure: Collapsing and filtering of sequences were performed to quantify the absolute abundance of each unique TCRbeta CDR3 region. T cell fraction was estimated by normalizing TCRbeta template counts to usable DNA, which was measured by amplifying reference genes present in all nucleated cells. Repertoire TCRs were annotated as SARS-CoV-2-specific by exact matching of V gene, CDR3 amino acid sequence and J gene to a known reactive TCR set. The reference SARS-CoV-2 TCR set came from MIRA and was filtered for enrichment in COVID-19-positive ImmuneCODE repertoires, removing public or cross-reactive TCRs. Drawing on the MIRA antigens, annotated TCRs were analysed further at the level of specific ORF or position within ORF. Breadth was defined as the number of annotated unique rearrangements divided by the total number of unique productive rearrangements, and depth was defined as the summed frequency of the annotated unique rearrangements. TCR breadth was compared between groups using two-sided Wilcoxon rank-sum tests. In TCRdb, the immuneACCESS table is reduced to in-frame sequences with V and J assigned. These tables do not hold every clone; where another copy was compared, an unresolved V gene accounts for under half, and the others remain unexplained. From that table come the V and J calls and clone size; the DNA was used to work out D and trimming. The sample table records about 140,000 clones; roughly 90% of these occur just once. Around 5% of the sample is taken by the ten largest.

From the cysteine through the phenylalanine, the CDR3 covers 14 amino acids. Of all the DNA, just the CDR3 is kept, 42 bases in frame from base 1. V gives up 3 bases and J gives up 5 bases, and the segment between their germline ends measures 13 bases. Via the germline V gene, CDR1 is SGHRS and CDR2 YFSETQ. The sequence was obtained from a human donor who had recovered from COVID-19. Here the sequenced sample was peripheral blood, taken after recovery from COVID-19. The V and J segments used are TRBV5-1 and TRBJ2-3; the D gene could be TRBD1 or TRBD2, each one agreeing over 5 bases. The bases are TGCGCCAGCAGCTCCGGGACGGTCGGAGATACGCAGTATTTT. Translation gives CASSSGTVGDTQYF.